The 13 T cell receptor beta chains reported below all come from one sample, sequenced in a study of spatial heterogeneity in lung cancer. The study's findings and limits: Tumoral mutation counts were tracked by counts of expanded intratumoral alpha and beta TCRs.

TCRdb independently ran MiXCR on the 5' RACE reads; one entry per CDR3 protein. Of approximately 4,600 distinct CDR3 sequences listed, roughly 8.6% are singletons. Time point meaning: sample taken at primary tumor resection. These receptors are not linked to any known antigen. This specimen consisted of lung tumor tissue, obtained at surgery. The receptors stem from a male donor with early-stage non-small cell lung cancer.

This clonotype turned up a few times. The chain uses TRBV30 and TRBJ2-2; no clear D. CDR1 GTSNPN and CDR2 SVGIG come from the germline V gene (reference sequence). This CDR3 has 12 residues. V was clipped by 5 bases and J by 5 bases, with 9 bases between them. The CDR3 DNA reads as TGTGCCTGGGAATATCGAACCGGGGAGCTGTTTTTT. This codes for CAWEYRTGELFF. Supplemented by reference TRBV30 and TRBJ2-2, the full variable domain reads SQTIHQWPATLVQPVGSPLSLECTVEGTSNPNLYWYRQAAGRGLQLLFYSVGIGQISSEVPQNLSASRPQDRQFILSSKKLLLSDSGFYLCAWEYRTGELFFGEGSRLTVL.

This clonotype ranks as medium-sized. V gene TRBV7-2 combines with J gene TRBJ2-3, with no clear D. There are 12 residues in the CDR3. V was clipped by 3 bases and J by 4 bases, with 5 bases between them. Germline V lookup: CDR1 SGHTA, CDR2 FQGNSA. The CDR3 region is CASSLFADTQYF. Here the CDR3 DNA reads TGTGCCAGCAGCTTGTTCGCAGATACGCAGTATTTT.

This clonotype was observed many times. The J gene is TRBJ2-3, the V gene TRBV18, with a tentative D call TRBD1 (6 bases). The CDR3 is 14 residues long. The germline V gene has CDR1 KGHSH and CDR2 LQKENI. V was clipped by 8 bases and J by 2 bases, with 14 bases between them. CDR3 sequence (DNA): TGTGCCAGCGCCCGGGACACGCACACAGATACGCAGTATTTT. It translates to CASARDTHTDTQYF.

This clonotype is medium-sized by share. The chain employs TRBV20-1 and TRBJ2-7; D is possibly TRBD1 or TRBD2 (5 bases each). Germline lookup yields CDR1 DFQATT and CDR2 SNEGSKA (reference sequence). This CDR3 has 14 amino acids. The V gene lost 2 bases and the J gene lost 0 bases, with 11 bases spanning the gap. In nucleotides, the CDR3 is TGCAGTGCTAGACGGGCAGGGAGCTCCTACGAGCAGTACTTC. It translates to CSARRAGSSYEQYF.

Sample share makes this clonotype medium-sized. The rearrangement uses TRBV5-5 and TRBJ2-7, with 8 bases that match TRBD1. The CDR3 is 19 residues long. The ends lost 1 base at V and 0 bases at J; junction bases unmatched: 15. The germline CDR1 and CDR2 sequences are SGHKS and YYEKEE (reference sequence). CDR3 sequence (DNA): TGTGCCAGCAGCTTGTCCATCTTAGGGGGGACAGGCCCCTCCTACGAGCAGTACTTC. Translated: CASSLSILGGTGPSYEQYF. The full variable domain, with the rest looked up from reference TRBV5-5 and TRBJ2-7, is DAGVTQSPTHLIKTRGQQVTLRCSPISGHKSVSWYQQVLGQGPQFIFQYYEKEERGRGNFPDRFSARQFPNYSSELNVNALLLGDSALYLCASSLSILGGTGPSYEQYFGPGTRLTVT.

By sample fraction, this clonotype is medium-sized (0.01 to 0.1%). V and J are TRBV6-5 and TRBJ1-1, with 9 nucleotides matching TRBD1. The CDR3 totals 15 residues. CDR1 and CDR2 (germline): MNHEY, SVGAGI. J was trimmed by 3 bases and V by 2 bases; bases with no gene match: 4. Here the CDR3 reads CASSYPDRGDTEAFF. CDR3 bases: TGTGCCAGCAGTTACCCCGACAGGGGGGACACTGAAGCTTTCTTT.

This clonotype is medium-sized. This chain uses TRBV14 with TRBJ1-2; D not certain. The CDR3 totals 13 residues. Looked up from germline, CDR1 is SGHDN and CDR2 is FVKESK. Trimming pared 1 base from V and 7 bases from J, leaving 10 bases between. CDR3 in DNA: TGTGCCAGCAGCCAAGGGGGTGCCTTTGGCTACACCTTC. This encodes CASSQGGAFGYTF.

This clonotype came up many times. The chain recombines TRBV6-5 with TRBJ2-3; 7 bases are a match to TRBD2. After removal of 5 bases from V and 14 bases from J, the junction contained 13 bases not matched to a gene. The CDR3 is 13 amino acids. Germline lookup yields CDR1 MNHEY and CDR2 SVGAGI. CDR3 in amino acids: CASSSQKLASPYF. The CDR3 DNA reads as TGTGCCAGCAGTAGTCAAAAACTAGCGTCGCCGTATTTT.

Sample share makes this clonotype medium-sized. The chain links TRBV27 to TRBJ2-3; 11 bases map to TRBD1. This CDR3 is 17 amino acids long. Germline CDR1 and CDR2: MNHEY and SMNVEV (reference sequence). The V and J ends lost 5 bases and 2 bases, in that order; junction bases with no gene match: 9. The CDR3 here is CASSRFWTGGITDTQYF. The CDR3 coding sequence is TGTGCCAGCAGTCGGTTCTGGACAGGGGGCATCACAGATACGCAGTATTTT.

By frequency in the sample, this clonotype is medium-sized. This chain joins TRBV7-2 and TRBJ2-1; D is unresolved. This CDR3 has 12 residues. Germline assignment: CDR1 SGHTA and CDR2 FQGNSA. Trimming stripped 2 bases from V and 9 bases from J, with 8 bases between. The CDR3 sequence is CASSLRFLEQFF. The CDR3, as DNA: TGTGCCAGCAGCTTAAGGTTTCTTGAGCAGTTCTTC.

Ten or more counts support this clonotype. The rearrangement links TRBV7-2 to TRBJ2-1; the D gene could be TRBD1 or TRBD2 (5 bases each). Trimming removed 8 bases from V and 2 bases from J, with 16 bases in between. Germline loops: CDR1 SGHTA, CDR2 FQGNSA. CDR3 length: 15 residues. CDR3: CASAGGGNTYNEQFF. As DNA, the CDR3 is TGTGCCAGCGCTGGTGGGGGTAACACCTACAATGAGCAGTTCTTC.

This clonotype counts as medium-sized (0.01 to 0.1%). The chain employs TRBV20-1 and TRBJ2-2; D gene uncertain. This CDR3 contains 13 residues. Germline V gene sequence: CDR1 DFQATT, CDR2 SNEGSKA (reference sequence). Trimming removed 3 bases from V and 6 bases from J, with 11 bases in between. CDR3 region: CSASPPSSGELFF. CDR3 in DNA: TGCAGTGCTAGTCCCCCCAGCTCCGGGGAGCTGTTTTTT.

Many counts were recorded for this clonotype. The chain employs TRBV2 and TRBJ1-1; no firm D call. The CDR3 length is 14 residues. The germline V gene has CDR1 SNHLY and CDR2 FYNNEI. Trimming took off 5 bases at V and 3 bases at J, with 13 bases between the two ends. The CDR3 DNA is TGTGCCAGCAGTTACCCCGGGCCCGACACTGAAGCTTTCTTT. Amino acid sequence: CASSYPGPDTEAFF.